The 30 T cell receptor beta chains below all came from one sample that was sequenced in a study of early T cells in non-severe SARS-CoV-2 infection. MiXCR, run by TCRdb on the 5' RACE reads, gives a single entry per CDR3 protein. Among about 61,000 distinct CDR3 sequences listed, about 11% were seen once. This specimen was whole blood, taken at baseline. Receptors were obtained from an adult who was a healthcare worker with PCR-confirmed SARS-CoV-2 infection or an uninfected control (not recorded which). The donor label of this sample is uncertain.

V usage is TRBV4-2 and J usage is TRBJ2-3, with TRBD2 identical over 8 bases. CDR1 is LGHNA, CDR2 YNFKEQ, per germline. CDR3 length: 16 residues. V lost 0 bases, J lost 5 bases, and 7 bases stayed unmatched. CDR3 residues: CASSQDPTSGRDTQYF. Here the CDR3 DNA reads TGTGCCAGCAGCCAAGATCCAACTAGCGGACGAGATACGCAGTATTTT.

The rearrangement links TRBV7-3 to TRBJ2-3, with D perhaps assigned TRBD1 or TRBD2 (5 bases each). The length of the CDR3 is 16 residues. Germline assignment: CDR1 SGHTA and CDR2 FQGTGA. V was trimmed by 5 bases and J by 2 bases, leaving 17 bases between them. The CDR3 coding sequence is TGTGCCAGCAGCCCGTGGGGGACGGAAGACACAGATACGCAGTATTTT. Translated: CASSPWGTEDTDTQYF. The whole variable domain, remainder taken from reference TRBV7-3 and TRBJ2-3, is GAGVSQTPSNKVTEKGKYVELRCDPISGHTALYWYRQSLGQGPEFLIYFQGTGAADDSGLPNDRFFAVRPEGSVSTLKIQRTERGDSAVYLCASSPWGTEDTDTQYFGPGTRLTVL.

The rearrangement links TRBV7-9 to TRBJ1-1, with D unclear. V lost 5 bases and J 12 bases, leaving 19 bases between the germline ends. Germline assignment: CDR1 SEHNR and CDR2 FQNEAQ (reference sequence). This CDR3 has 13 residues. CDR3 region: CASSHESTPNTFF. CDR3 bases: TGTGCCAGCAGCCACGAAAGTACCCCTAACACTTTCTTT.

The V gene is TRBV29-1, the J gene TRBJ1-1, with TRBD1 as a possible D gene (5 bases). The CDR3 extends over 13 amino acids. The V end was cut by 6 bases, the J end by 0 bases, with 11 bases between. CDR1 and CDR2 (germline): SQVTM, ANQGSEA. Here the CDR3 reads CSVSGTLNTEAFF. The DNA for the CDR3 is TGCAGCGTCTCCGGGACCCTGAACACTGAAGCTTTCTTT.

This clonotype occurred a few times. The CDR3 sequence: CASSLGAGGDTQYF. In DNA, the CDR3 is TGTGCCAGCAGCTTAGGAGCGGGGGGGGATACGCAGTATTTT. The chain carries TRBV7-6 and TRBJ2-3; the match to TRBD2 covers 10 bases. CDR3 length: 14 amino acids. Germline V gives CDR1 SGHVS, CDR2 FNYEAQ. With V trimmed by 1 base and J by 6 bases, 1 base remained unmatched.

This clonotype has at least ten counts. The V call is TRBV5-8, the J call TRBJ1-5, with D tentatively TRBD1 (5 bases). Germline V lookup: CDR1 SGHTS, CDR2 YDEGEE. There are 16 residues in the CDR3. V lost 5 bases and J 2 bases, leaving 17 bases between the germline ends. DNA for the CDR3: TGTGCCAGCAGGGAAGAAGAAAGGGACCGCAATCAGCCCCAGCATTTT. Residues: CASREEERDRNQPQHF.

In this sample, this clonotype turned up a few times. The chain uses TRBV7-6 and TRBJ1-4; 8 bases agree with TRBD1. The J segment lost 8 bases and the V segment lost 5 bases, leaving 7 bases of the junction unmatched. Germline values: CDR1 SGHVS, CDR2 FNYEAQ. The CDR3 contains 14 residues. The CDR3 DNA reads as TGTGCCAGCAGCAAAGGACAGGGCGGCGAAAAACTGTTTTTT. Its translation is CASSKGQGGEKLFF.

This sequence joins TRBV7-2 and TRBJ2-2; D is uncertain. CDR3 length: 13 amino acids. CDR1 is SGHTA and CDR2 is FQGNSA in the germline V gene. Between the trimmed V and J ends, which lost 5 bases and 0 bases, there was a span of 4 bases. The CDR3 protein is CASSGPNTGELFF. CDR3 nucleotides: TGTGCCAGCAGCGGGCCGAACACCGGGGAGCTGTTTTTT.

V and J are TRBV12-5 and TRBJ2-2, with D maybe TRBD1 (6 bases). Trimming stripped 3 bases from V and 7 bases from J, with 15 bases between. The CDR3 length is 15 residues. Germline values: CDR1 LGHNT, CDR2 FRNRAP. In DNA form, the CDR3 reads TGTGCTAGTGGTTTAGCTAAAACAGGGAACGGGGAGCTGTTTTTT. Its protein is CASGLAKTGNGELFF. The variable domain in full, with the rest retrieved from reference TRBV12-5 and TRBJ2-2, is DARVTQTPRHKVTEMGQEVTMRCQPILGHNTVFWYRQTMMQGLELLAYFRNRAPLDDSGMPKDRFSAEMPDATLATLKIQPSEPRDSAVYFCASGLAKTGNGELFFGEGSRLTVL.

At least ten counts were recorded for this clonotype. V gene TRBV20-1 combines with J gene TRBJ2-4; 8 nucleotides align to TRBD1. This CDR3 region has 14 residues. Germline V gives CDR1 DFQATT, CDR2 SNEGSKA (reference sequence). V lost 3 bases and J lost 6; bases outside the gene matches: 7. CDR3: CSASPGTGRNIQYF. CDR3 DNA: TGCAGTGCTAGTCCCGGGACAGGCAGAAACATTCAGTACTTC.

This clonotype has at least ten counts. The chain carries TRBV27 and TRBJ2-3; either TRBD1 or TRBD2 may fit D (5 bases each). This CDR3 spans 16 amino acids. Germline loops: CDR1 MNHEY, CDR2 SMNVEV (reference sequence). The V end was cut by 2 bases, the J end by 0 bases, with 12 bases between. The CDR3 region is CASSLKGRKSTDTQYF. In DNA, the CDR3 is TGTGCCAGCAGTTTAAAGGGACGGAAAAGCACAGATACGCAGTATTTT.

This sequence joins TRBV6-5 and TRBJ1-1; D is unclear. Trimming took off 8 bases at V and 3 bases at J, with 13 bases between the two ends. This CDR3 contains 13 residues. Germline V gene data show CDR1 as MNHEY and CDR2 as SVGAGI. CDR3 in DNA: TGTGCCAGCCGATACTACCGAGACACTGAAGCTTTCTTT. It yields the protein CASRYYRDTEAFF.

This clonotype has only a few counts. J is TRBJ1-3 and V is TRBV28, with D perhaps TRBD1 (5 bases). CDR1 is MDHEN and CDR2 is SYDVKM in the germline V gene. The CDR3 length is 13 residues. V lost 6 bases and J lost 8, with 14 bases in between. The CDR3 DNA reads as TGTGCCAGCAGCTTTCGGGACGTGGACACCATATATTTT. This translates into CASSFRDVDTIYF.

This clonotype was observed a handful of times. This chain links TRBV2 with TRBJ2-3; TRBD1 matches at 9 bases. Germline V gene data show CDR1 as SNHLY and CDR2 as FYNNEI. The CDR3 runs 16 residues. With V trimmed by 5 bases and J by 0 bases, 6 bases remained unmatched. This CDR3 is CASSSGTGFSTDTQYF. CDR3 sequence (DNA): TGTGCCAGCAGTTCCGGGACAGGGTTCAGCACAGATACGCAGTATTTT. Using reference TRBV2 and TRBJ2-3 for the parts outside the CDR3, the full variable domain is EPEVTQTPSHQVTQMGQEVILRCVPISNHLYFYWYRQILGQKVEFLVSFYNNEISEKSEIFDDQFSVERPDGSNFTLKIRSTKLEDSAMYFCASSSGTGFSTDTQYFGPGTRLTVL.

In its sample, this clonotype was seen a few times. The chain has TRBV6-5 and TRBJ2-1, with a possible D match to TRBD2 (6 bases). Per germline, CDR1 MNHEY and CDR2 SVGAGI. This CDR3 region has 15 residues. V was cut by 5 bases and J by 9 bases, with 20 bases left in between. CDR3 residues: CASSASNRGYGEQFF. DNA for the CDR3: TGTGCCAGCAGTGCTAGTAATCGGGGGTACGGTGAGCAGTTCTTC.

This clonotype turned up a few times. CDR3 residues: CASRGPGSERNEQFF. The CDR3 DNA reads TGTGCCAGCAGAGGCCCCGGGTCCGAAAGGAATGAGCAGTTCTTC. V gene TRBV6-1 combines with J gene TRBJ2-1; D gene unclear. The CDR3 is 15 residues long. The germline V gene encodes CDR1 MNHNS and CDR2 SASEGT. V lost 6 bases and J 7 bases, leaving 19 bases between the germline ends.

The CDR3 here is CASRRDRDTDTQYF. The CDR3 DNA reads TGTGCCAGCAGGCGGGACAGGGACACAGATACGCAGTATTTT. The chain links TRBV27 to TRBJ2-3, with 9 positions matching TRBD1. Germline loops: CDR1 MNHEY, CDR2 SMNVEV (reference sequence). The length of the CDR3 is 14 residues. V dropped 6 bases and J dropped 2; count of bases not matched to a gene: 3.

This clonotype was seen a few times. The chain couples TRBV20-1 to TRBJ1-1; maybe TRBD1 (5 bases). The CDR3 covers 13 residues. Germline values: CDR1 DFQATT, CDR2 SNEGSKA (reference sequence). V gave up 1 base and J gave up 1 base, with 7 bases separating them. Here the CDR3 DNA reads TGCAGTGCTAGAGGACAGTCGAACACTGAAGCTTTCTTT. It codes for CSARGQSNTEAFF.

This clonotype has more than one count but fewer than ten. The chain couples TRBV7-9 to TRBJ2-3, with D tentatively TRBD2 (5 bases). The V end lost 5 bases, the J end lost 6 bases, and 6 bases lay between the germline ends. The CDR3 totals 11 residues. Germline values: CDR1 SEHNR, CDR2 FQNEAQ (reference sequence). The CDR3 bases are TGTGCCAGCAGCGAGCGGGATACGCAGTATTTT. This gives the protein CASSERDTQYF.

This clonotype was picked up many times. DNA for the CDR3: TGTGCCAGCAGCGGACAGGGGTGGGCAGATACGCAGTATTTT. Translation: CASSGQGWADTQYF. J is TRBJ2-3 and V is TRBV2, with 9 bases identical to TRBD1. The CDR3 runs 14 residues. Germline CDR1 is SNHLY and CDR2 is FYNNEI. The V and J ends lost 6 bases and 4 bases, in that order; junction bases with no gene match: 5.

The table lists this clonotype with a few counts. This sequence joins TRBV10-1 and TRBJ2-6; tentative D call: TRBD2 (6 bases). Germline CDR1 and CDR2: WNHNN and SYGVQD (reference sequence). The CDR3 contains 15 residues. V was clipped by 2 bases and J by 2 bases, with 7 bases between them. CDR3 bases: TGCGCCAGCAGTGAGGGGGGGACTGGGGCCAACGTCCTGACTTTC. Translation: CASSEGGTGANVLTF.

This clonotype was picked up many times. In DNA, the CDR3 is TGTGCCAGCAGCCCCCGGCCAGGGGCCTTCGAGCAGTTCTTC. Amino acids: CASSPRPGAFEQFF. This rearrangement joins TRBV6-4 to TRBJ2-1, with D perhaps TRBD1 (6 bases). Germline V CDR1 and CDR2: MRHNA, SNTAGT. The CDR3 length is 14 residues. V was shortened by 6 bases and J by 10 bases, with 19 bases between the two germline ends.

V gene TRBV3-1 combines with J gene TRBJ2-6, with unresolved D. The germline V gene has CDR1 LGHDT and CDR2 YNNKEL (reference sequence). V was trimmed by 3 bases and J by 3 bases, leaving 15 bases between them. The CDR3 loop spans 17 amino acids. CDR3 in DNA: TGTGCCAGCAGCCATCAACGACATATCAATGGGGCCAACGTCCTGACTTTC. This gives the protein CASSHQRHINGANVLTF.

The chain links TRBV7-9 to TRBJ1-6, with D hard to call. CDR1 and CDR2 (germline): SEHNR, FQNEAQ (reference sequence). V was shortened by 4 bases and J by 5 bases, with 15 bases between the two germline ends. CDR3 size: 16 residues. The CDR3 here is CASSSYRTGDNSPLHF. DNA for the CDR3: TGTGCCAGCAGCTCCTATAGGACGGGCGATAATTCACCCCTCCACTTT.

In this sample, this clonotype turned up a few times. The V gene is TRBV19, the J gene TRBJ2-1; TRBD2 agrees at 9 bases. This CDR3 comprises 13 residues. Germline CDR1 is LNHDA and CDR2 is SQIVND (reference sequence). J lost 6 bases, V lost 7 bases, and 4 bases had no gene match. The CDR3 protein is CASKSGGFNEQFF. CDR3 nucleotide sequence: TGTGCCAGTAAAAGCGGGGGGTTCAATGAGCAGTTCTTC. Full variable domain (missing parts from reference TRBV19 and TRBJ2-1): DGGITQSPKYLFRKEGQNVTLSCEQNLNHDAMYWYRQDPGQGLRLIYYSQIVNDFQKGDIAEGYSVSREKKESFPLTVTSAQKNPTAFYLCASKSGGFNEQFFGPGTRLTVL.

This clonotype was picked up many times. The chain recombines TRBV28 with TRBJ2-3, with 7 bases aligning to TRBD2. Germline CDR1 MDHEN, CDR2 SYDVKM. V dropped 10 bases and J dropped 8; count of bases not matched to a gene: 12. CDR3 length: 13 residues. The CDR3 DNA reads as TGTGCCACCCGAGGGCCGGGAGGCGGTACGCAGTATTTT. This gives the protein CATRGPGGGTQYF.

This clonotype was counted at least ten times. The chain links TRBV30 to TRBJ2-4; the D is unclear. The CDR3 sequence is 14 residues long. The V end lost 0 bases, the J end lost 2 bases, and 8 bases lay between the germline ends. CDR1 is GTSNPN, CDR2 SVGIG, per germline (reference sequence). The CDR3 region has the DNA TGTGCCTGGAGTGTAGGCCAGACCAAAAACATTCAGTACTTC. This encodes CAWSVGQTKNIQYF.

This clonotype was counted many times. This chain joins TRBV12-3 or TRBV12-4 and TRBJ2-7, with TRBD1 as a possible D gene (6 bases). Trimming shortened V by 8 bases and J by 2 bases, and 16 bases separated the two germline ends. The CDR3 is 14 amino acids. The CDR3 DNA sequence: TGTGCCAGCGCCTCATGGGACAATCCCTACGAGCAGTACGTC. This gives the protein CASASWDNPYEQYV.

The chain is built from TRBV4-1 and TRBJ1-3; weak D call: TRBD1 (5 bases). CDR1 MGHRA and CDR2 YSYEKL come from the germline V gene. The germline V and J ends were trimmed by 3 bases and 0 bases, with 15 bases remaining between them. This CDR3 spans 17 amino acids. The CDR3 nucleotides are TGCGCCAGCAGCCAGGGGGAGGTTGGACGCTCTGGAAACACCATATATTTT. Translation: CASSQGEVGRSGNTIYF.

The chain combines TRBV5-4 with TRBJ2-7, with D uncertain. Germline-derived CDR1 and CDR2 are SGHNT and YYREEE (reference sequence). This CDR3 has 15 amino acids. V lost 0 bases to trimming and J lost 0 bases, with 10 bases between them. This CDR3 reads CASSLVQLSSYEQYV. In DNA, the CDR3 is TGTGCCAGCAGCTTGGTACAGTTAAGCTCCTACGAGCAGTACGTC.